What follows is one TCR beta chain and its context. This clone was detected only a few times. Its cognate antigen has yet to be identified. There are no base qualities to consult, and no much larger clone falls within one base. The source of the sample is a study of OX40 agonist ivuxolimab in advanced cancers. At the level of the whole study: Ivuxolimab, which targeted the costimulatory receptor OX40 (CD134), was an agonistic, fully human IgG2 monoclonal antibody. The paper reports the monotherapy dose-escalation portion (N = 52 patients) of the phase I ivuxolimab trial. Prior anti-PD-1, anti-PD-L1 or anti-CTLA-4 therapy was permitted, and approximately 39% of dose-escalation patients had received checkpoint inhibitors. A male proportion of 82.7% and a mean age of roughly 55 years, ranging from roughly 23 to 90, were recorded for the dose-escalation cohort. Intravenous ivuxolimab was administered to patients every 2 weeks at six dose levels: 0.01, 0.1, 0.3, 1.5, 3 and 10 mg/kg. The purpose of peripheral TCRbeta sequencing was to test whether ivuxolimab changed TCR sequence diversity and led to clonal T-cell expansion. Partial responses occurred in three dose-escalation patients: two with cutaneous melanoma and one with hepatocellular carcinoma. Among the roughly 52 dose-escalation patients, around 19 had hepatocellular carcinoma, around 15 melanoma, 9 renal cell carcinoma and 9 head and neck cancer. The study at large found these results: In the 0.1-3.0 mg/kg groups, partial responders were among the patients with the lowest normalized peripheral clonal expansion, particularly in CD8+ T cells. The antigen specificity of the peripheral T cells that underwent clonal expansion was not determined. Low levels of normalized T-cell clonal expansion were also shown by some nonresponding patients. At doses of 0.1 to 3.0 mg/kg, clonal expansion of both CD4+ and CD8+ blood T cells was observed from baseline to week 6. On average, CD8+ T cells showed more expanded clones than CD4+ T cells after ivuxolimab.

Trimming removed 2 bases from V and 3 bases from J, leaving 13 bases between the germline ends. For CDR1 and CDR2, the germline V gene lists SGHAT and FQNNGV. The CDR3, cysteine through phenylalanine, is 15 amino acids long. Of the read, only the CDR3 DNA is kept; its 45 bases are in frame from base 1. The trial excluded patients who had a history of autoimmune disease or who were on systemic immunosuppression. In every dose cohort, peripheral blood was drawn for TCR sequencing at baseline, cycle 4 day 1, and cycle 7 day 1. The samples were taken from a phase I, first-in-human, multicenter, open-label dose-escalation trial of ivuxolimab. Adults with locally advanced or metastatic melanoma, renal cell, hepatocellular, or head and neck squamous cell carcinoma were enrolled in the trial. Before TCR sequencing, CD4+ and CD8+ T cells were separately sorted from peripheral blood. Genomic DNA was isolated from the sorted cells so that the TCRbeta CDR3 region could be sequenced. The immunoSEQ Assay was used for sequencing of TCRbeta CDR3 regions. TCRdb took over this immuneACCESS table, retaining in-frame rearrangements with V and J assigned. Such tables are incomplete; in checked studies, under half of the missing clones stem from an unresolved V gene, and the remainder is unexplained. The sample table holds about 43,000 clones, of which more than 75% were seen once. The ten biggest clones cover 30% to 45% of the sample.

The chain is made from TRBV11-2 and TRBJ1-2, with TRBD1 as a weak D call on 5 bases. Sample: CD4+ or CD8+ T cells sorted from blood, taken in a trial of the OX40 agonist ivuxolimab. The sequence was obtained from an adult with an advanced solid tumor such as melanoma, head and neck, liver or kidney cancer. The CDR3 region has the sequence CASSLLSAQDYGYTF. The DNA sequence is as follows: TGTGCCAGCAGCTTACTATCGGCACAGGACTATGGCTACACCTTC.